A selection of T cell receptor beta chains follows, all from one sample in a study of Ad26.COV2.S vaccination and SARS-CoV-2 variants. The repertoire was sequenced with immunoSEQ multiplex PCR; TCRdb's copy has only in-frame clones and lacks some. The data contain more than 300,000 clones, 88% of them singletons. The sequencing here drew on peripheral blood, taken in a trial of Ad26.COV2.S vaccine versus placebo. These receptors all stem from a person aged 18-65 years who received the Ad26.COV2.S COVID-19 vaccine or a placebo. CDR3s include the opening cysteine and the closing phenylalanine or tryptophan. The order of the fields is J gene, clone size, V gene, CDR3 protein. Size is omitted from some rows. Given values are once, few, many or a class for expanded clones.

J gene: TRBJ1-2
clone size: .
V gene: TRBV7-9
CDR3 protein: CASSFGESYYGYTF

J gene: TRBJ2-2
clone size: .
V gene: TRBV25-1
CDR3 protein: CASSDGTHTGELFF

J gene: TRBJ2-2
clone size: .
V gene: TRBV5-4
CDR3 protein: CASSRTRLGELFF

J gene: TRBJ1-6
clone size: .
V gene: TRBV28
CDR3 protein: CASSRGGTPVGSPLHF

J gene: TRBJ2-3
clone size: .
V gene: TRBV4-2
CDR3 protein: CASSQELGPKMDTQYF

J gene: TRBJ1-1
clone size: .
V gene: TRBV4-1
CDR3 protein: CASSQGADMNTEAFF

J gene: TRBJ1-5
clone size: few
V gene: TRBV7-2
CDR3 protein: CASSLVDRVVNQPQHF

J gene: TRBJ1-6
clone size: .
V gene: TRBV27
CDR3 protein: CASSFWPQPSPLHF

J gene: TRBJ2-2
clone size: .
V gene: TRBV5-1
CDR3 protein: CASTKIGTGDLRELFF

J gene: TRBJ1-1
clone size: .
V gene: TRBV19
CDR3 protein: CASSIWTGMNTEAFF

J gene: TRBJ1-5
clone size: once
V gene: TRBV6-5
CDR3 protein: CASSRQGRNQPQHF

J gene: TRBJ2-1
clone size: .
V gene: TRBV25-1
CDR3 protein: CASSRDRANNEQFF

J gene: TRBJ2-5
clone size: .
V gene: TRBV29-1
CDR3 protein: CSYRSGNQETQYF

J gene: TRBJ1-1
clone size: few
V gene: TRBV7-3
CDR3 protein: CASSWDSNTEAFF

J gene: TRBJ2-5
clone size: .
V gene: TRBV2
CDR3 protein: CASILGGVGETQYF

J gene: TRBJ2-1
clone size: .
V gene: TRBV27
CDR3 protein: CASSPRLAGPRYNEQFF

J gene: TRBJ1-4
clone size: .
V gene: TRBV7-2
CDR3 protein: CASSLDSTGAGEKLFF

J gene: TRBJ2-1
clone size: .
V gene: TRBV5-1
CDR3 protein: CASTNSGANEQFF

J gene: TRBJ2-1
clone size: .
V gene: TRBV28
CDR3 protein: CASSPPDSYNEQFF

J gene: TRBJ1-3
clone size: .
V gene: TRBV7-2
CDR3 protein: CASSLERGSGNTIYF

J gene: TRBJ1-4
clone size: once
V gene: TRBV5-6
CDR3 protein: CASSLGRIPNEKLFF

J gene: TRBJ1-5
clone size: .
V gene: TRBV27
CDR3 protein: CASSPRTVAIRKPQHF

J gene: TRBJ1-2
clone size: .
V gene: TRBV6-1
CDR3 protein: CASSDVQGAVGYTF

J gene: TRBJ2-7
clone size: .
V gene: TRBV18
CDR3 protein: CASSPRGQGSGEQYF

J gene: TRBJ2-7
clone size: .
V gene: TRBV2
CDR3 protein: CASSVRGGSGGSEQYF

J gene: TRBJ2-7
clone size: .
V gene: TRBV25-1
CDR3 protein: CASSSGLPYEQYF

J gene: TRBJ2-1
clone size: once
V gene: TRBV19
CDR3 protein: CASSYTSGRALSAYNEQFF

J gene: TRBJ1-4
clone size: .
V gene: TRBV9
CDR3 protein: CASSRQGEGEKLFF

J gene: TRBJ2-1
clone size: .
V gene: TRBV4-3
CDR3 protein: CASSQDRGAYNEQFF